This TCR beta chain was captured in a study of early T cells in non-severe SARS-CoV-2 infection. In its sample, this clonotype was seen a few times. TCRdb re-analysed the 5' RACE reads in MiXCR, keeping a single row per CDR3 protein. The sample holds some 82,000 distinct CDR3 sequences; 6% to 7% are singletons and the top ten take about 7.8%. The clonotype originates from an adult who was a healthcare worker with PCR-confirmed SARS-CoV-2 infection or an uninfected control (not recorded which). Source material: whole blood.

The CDR3 protein is CASSSQSTHGYEQYF. The CDR3 nucleotides are TGTGCCAGTAGTAGTCAGTCGACCCATGGCTACGAGCAGTACTTC. The chain combines TRBV19 with TRBJ2-7, with D unresolved. Germline CDR1 LNHDA, CDR2 SQIVND (reference sequence). CDR3 length: 15 residues. Trimming removed 4 bases from V and 3 bases from J, with 16 bases in between.